Listed below are T cell receptor beta chains from one sample, sequenced in a study of persistence of HIV-infected CD4 T cells. This table comes from immunoSEQ multiplex PCR, and its TCRdb copy is limited to in-frame clones, with some not included. Of roughly 43,000 clones in the sample, roughly nine tenths are singletons; the top ten hold just over 1%. These receptors have no known antigen. Specimen: CD4+ T cells sorted from PBMCs after approximately 18-hour stimulation, collected from a patient who received antiretroviral therapy. These receptors were taken from an adult man with HIV who was CMV-seropositive. CDR3s include the opening cysteine and the closing phenylalanine or tryptophan. A D gene is named only where the DNA matches it firmly. Clone size appears in some rows only: once, few, many, or a class for an expanded clone.

d_gene	v_gene	j_gene	abundance	CDR3aa	CDR3nt
TRBD1	TRBV5-4	TRBJ1-4	-	CASSPGQGAEKLFF	TGTGCCAGCAGCCCCGGACAGGGGGCTGAAAAACTGTTTTTT
-	TRBV2	TRBJ2-1	-	CASRGDAYNEQFF	TGTGCCAGCAGGGGGGACGCGTACAATGAGCAGTTCTTC
-	TRBV20-1	TRBJ2-7	-	CSASKTHEQYF	TGCAGTGCTAGCAAAACCCACGAGCAGTACTTC
-	TRBV7-2	TRBJ1-2	-	CASSLDQGGYGYTF	TGTGCCAGCAGCTTAGATCAGGGAGGCTATGGCTACACCTTC
-	TRBV4-2	TRBJ1-1	-	CASSPPGAETEAFF	TGTGCCAGCAGCCCTCCGGGCGCGGAAACTGAAGCTTTCTTT
-	TRBV28	TRBJ1-2	once	CASSLISAGINYGYTF	TGTGCCAGCAGTTTGATTTCGGCAGGAATAAACTATGGCTACACCTTC
-	TRBV9	TRBJ2-1	-	CASSVVDWGNEQFF	TGTGCCAGCAGCGTAGTCGATTGGGGGAATGAGCAGTTCTTC
-	TRBV28	TRBJ1-5	-	CASSLVSNQPQHF	TGTGCCAGCAGTTTGGTGAGCAATCAGCCCCAGCATTTT
-	TRBV5-1	TRBJ1-5	-	CASSLGPGNQPQHF	TGCGCCAGCAGCTTGGGACCAGGCAATCAGCCCCAGCATTTT
-	TRBV6-1	TRBJ1-6	-	CASSETGQSPLHF	TGTGCCAGCAGTGAAACGGGGCAGTCACCCCTCCACTTT
-	TRBV24-1	TRBJ1-5	-	CATSEGGRDQPQHF	TGTGCCACCAGTGAAGGAGGGAGGGATCAGCCCCAGCATTTT
-	TRBV2	TRBJ2-7	-	CASSEAGPPPDEQYF	TGTGCCAGCAGTGAAGCGGGGCCCCCGCCAGACGAGCAGTACTTC
-	TRBV3-1/TRBV3-2	TRBJ1-2	-	CASSQGGRGYTF	TGTGCCAGCAGCCAAGGTGGGCGAGGCTACACCTTC
-	TRBV2	TRBJ1-2	-	CASSGAAGDGYTF	TGTGCCAGCAGTGGGGCCGCCGGAGATGGCTACACCTTC